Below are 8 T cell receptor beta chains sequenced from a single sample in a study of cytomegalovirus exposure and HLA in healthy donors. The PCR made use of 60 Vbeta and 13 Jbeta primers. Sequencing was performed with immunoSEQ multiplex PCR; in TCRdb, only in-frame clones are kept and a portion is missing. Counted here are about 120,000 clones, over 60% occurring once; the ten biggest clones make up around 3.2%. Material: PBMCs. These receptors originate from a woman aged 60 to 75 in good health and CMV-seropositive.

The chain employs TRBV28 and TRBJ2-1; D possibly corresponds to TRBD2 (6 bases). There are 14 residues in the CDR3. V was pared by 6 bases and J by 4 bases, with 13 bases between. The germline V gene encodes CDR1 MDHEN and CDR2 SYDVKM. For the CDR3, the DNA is TGTGCCAGCAGAAGGGGTAGCGGATACAATGAGCAGTTCTTC. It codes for CASRRGSGYNEQFF.

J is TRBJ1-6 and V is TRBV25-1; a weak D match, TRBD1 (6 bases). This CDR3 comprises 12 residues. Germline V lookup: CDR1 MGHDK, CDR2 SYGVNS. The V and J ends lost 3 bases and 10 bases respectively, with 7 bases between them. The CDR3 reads CASSEGASPLHF. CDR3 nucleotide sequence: TGTGCCAGCAGTGAGGGGGCCTCACCCCTCCACTTT.

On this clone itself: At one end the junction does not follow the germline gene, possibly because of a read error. CDR3 in DNA: TGTGCCAGCAGTCGAGCGGGGAGCAGAGATACGCAGTATTTT. Translating gives CASSRAGSRDTQYF. The gene calls are TRBV28 and TRBJ2-3; 7 bases are a match to TRBD2. CDR1 is MDHEN, CDR2 SYDVKM, per germline. This CDR3 region has 14 residues.

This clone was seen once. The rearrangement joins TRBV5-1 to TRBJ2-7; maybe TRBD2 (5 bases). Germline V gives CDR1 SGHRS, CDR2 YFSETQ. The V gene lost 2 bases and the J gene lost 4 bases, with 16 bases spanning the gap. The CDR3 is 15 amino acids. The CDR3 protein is CASSFSGGPPYEQYF. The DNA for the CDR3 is TGCGCCAGCAGCTTTTCAGGAGGCCCCCCGTACGAGCAGTACTTC.

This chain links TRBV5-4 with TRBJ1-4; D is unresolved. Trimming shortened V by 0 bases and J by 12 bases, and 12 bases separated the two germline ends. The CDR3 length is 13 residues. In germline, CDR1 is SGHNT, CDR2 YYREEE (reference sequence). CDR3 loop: CASSLGDEGQLFF. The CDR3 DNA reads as TGTGCCAGCAGCTTGGGAGATGAGGGCCAACTGTTTTTT.

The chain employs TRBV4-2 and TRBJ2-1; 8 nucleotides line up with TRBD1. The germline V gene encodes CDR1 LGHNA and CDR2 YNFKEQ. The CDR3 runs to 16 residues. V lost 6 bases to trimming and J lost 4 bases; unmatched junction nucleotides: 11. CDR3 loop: CASRPATDRGYNEQFF. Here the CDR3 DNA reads TGTGCCAGCAGACCCGCCACCGACAGGGGTTACAATGAGCAGTTCTTC.

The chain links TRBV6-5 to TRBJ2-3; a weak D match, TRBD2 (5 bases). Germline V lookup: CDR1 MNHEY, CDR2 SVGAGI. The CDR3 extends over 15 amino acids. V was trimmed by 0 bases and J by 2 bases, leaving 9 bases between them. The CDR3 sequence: CASSYSRGNTDTQYF. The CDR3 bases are TGTGCCAGCAGTTACTCCCGGGGTAACACAGATACGCAGTATTTT.

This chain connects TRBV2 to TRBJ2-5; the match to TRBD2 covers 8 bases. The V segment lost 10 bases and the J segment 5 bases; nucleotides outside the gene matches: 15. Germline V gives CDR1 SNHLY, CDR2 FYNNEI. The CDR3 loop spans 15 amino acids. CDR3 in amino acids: CATKRNGLASETQYF. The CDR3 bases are TGTGCCACCAAACGGAACGGACTAGCAAGTGAGACCCAGTACTTC.